Presented here are 30 T cell receptor beta chains from one specimen sequenced in a study of blood T cells in healthy people across ages. For the second PCR, which ran for about 6 to 12 cycles, a sample-barcoded 5' primer and a J-beta primer mix were used. TCRdb redid the calling of the 5' RACE reads with MiXCR, one entry per CDR3 protein. The table has under 2,000,000 distinct CDR3 sequences, 49% seen once. Sequencing input: blood. Receptors were obtained from a woman aged 40 to 50 in good health.

J is TRBJ2-7 and V is TRBV7-9; a weak D match, TRBD1 (5 bases). CDR3 length equals 13 residues. Germline loops: CDR1 SEHNR, CDR2 FQNEAQ (reference sequence). Trimming cost V 8 bases and J 2 bases, with 13 bases left between them. The CDR3 coding sequence is TGTGCCAGCGGACGGACACTCACCTACGAGCAGTACTTC. Residues: CASGRTLTYEQYF. The full variable domain, completed using reference TRBV7-9 and TRBJ2-7, is DTGVSQNPRHKITKRGQNVTFRCDPISEHNRLYWYRQTLGQGPEFLTYFQNEAQLEKSRLLSDRFSAERPKGSFSTLEIQRTEQGDSAMYLCASGRTLTYEQYFGPGTRLTVT.

The rearrangement joins TRBV28 to TRBJ1-1; the D gene is possibly TRBD1 (6 bases). CDR1 is MDHEN and CDR2 is SYDVKM in the germline V gene. The CDR3 is 14 amino acids. V dropped 4 bases and J dropped 1 base, with 10 bases sitting between them. The CDR3: CASSWTETNTEAFF. CDR3 coding DNA: TGTGCCAGCAGTTGGACAGAGACGAACACTGAAGCTTTCTTT.

The CDR3 DNA follows: TGCGCCAGCAGCTCGCAGGGTACTACTAATGAAAAACTGTTTTTT. Encoded protein: CASSSQGTTNEKLFF. The genes are TRBV5-1 and TRBJ1-4; D is perhaps TRBD1 (5 bases). The CDR3 loop spans 15 amino acids. With 3 bases removed from V and 2 bases from J, the gap between germline ends came to 11 bases. Germline V gene data show CDR1 as SGHRS and CDR2 as YFSETQ.

This clonotype has just a few counts. This sequence joins TRBV29-1 and TRBJ1-4; tentatively, D is TRBD1 (5 bases). The germline V and J ends were trimmed by 6 bases and 5 bases, with 13 bases remaining between them. This CDR3 is 13 amino acids long. Germline values: CDR1 SQVTM, CDR2 ANQGSEA. CDR3 residues: CSVRGMGNEKLFF. The DNA of the CDR3 is TGCAGCGTGCGGGGGATGGGGAATGAAAAACTGTTTTTT.

The V and J genes are TRBV6-2 or TRBV6-3 and TRBJ2-4; no clear D gene. The length of the CDR3 is 12 residues. Germline V gene sequence: CDR1 MNHEY, CDR2 SVGEGT. Trimming pared 2 bases from V and 7 bases from J, leaving 6 bases between. The CDR3 bases are TGTGCCAGCAGTTACCCCGACAACATTCAGTACTTC. Translating it yields CASSYPDNIQYF.

The chain uses TRBV28 and TRBJ2-4, with 10 nucleotides matching TRBD1. The assigned J gene may be wrong: the sequence end matches TRBJ2-5 better. The CDR3 covers 17 residues. From germline, CDR1 is MDHEN and CDR2 SYDVKM. CDR3 residues: CASSSKPGQGPQETQYF. The CDR3 region has the DNA TGTGCCAGCAGTTCCAAACCGGGACAGGGGCCCCAGGAGACCCAGTACTTC.

There are a few counts of this clonotype. V is TRBV7-2 and J is TRBJ1-5, with 8 nucleotides matching TRBD1. CDR1 SGHTA and CDR2 FQGNSA come from the germline V gene. The CDR3 is made up of 14 amino acids. Losses at the gene ends were 4 bases for V and 7 bases for J; bases not matched to a gene: 6. The CDR3, as DNA: TGTGCCAGCAGCTCATGGACAGGGTTCCAGCCCCAGCATTTT. Translated: CASSSWTGFQPQHF.

The table lists this clonotype with a count of one. The chain uses TRBV5-6 and TRBJ2-5, with D maybe TRBD1 (6 bases). Germline V gene lookup returns CDR1 SGHDT and CDR2 YYEEEE. CDR3 length equals 15 residues. With 0 bases removed from V and 2 bases from J, the gap between germline ends came to 11 bases. CDR3 sequence (DNA): TGTGCCAGCAGCTTGGCAGGGGTTGAACAAGAGACCCAGTACTTC. Translation: CASSLAGVEQETQYF.

This clonotype was counted only a few times. The V and J genes are TRBV7-2 and TRBJ2-3, with D possibly matching TRBD2 (7 bases). The V end lost 2 bases, the J end lost 4 bases, and 16 bases lay between the germline ends. Germline V gene data show CDR1 as SGHTA and CDR2 as FQGNSA. This CDR3 spans 16 amino acids. The CDR3 coding sequence is TGTGCCAGCAGCTTAACTTTTGGGGGGGCACCAGATACGCAGTATTTT. This sequence encodes CASSLTFGGAPDTQYF.

In its sample, this clonotype was seen once. This CDR3 is CASSVGLARGDTQYF. The DNA of the CDR3 is TGTGCCAGCAGCGTAGGCCTAGCCCGCGGAGATACGCAGTATTTT. V gene TRBV9 combines with J gene TRBJ2-3, with D tentatively TRBD2 (5 bases). Germline CDR1 SGDLS, CDR2 YYNGEE. V lost 0 bases to trimming and J lost 5 bases, with 13 bases between them. The CDR3 spans 15 residues.

The chain carries TRBV5-1 and TRBJ2-1; 10 bases are a match to TRBD2. This CDR3 has 18 residues. Germline-derived CDR1 and CDR2 are SGHRS and YFSETQ. Trimming at V came to 0 bases and at J to 1 base, leaving 7 bases not matched to a gene. Here the CDR3 reads CASSLGSSGGLSYNEQFF. CDR3 DNA: TGCGCCAGCAGCTTGGGGTCTAGCGGGGGCCTTTCCTACAATGAGCAGTTCTTC. Complete variable domain (other parts from reference TRBV5-1 and TRBJ2-1): KAGVTQTPRYLIKTRGQQVTLSCSPISGHRSVSWYQQTPGQGLQFLFEYFSETQRNKGNFPGRFSGRQFSNSRSEMNVSTLELGDSALYLCASSLGSSGGLSYNEQFFGPGTRLTVL.

The chain carries TRBV24-1 and TRBJ2-7; D is ambiguous. V shed 4 bases and J shed 3 bases, with 6 bases lying between them. The CDR3 contains 12 residues. Germline CDR1 and CDR2: KGHDR and SFDVKD. The CDR3 sequence: CATSDGYYEQYF. In nucleotides, the CDR3 is TGTGCCACCAGTGACGGATACTACGAGCAGTACTTC.

The chain recombines TRBV4-3 with TRBJ1-2; D remains ambiguous. Trimming took 0 bases from V and 4 from J, leaving 9 bases between them. The CDR3 is made up of 14 amino acids. Germline-derived CDR1 and CDR2 are LGHNA and YSLEER. The CDR3 loop reads CASSQDSWIYGYTF. DNA of the CDR3: TGCGCCAGCAGCCAAGACAGCTGGATCTATGGCTACACCTTC.

This clonotype was observed a handful of times. V and J are TRBV10-3 and TRBJ2-7; 8 nucleotides match TRBD1. The CDR3 is made up of 12 amino acids. The V segment lost 6 bases and the J segment 4 bases; nucleotides outside the gene matches: 2. Germline loops: CDR1 ENHRY, CDR2 SYGVKD. The CDR3 loop reads CAISRDRYEQYF. In DNA, the CDR3 is TGTGCCATCAGCAGGGACAGGTACGAGCAGTACTTC.

V gene TRBV20-1 combines with J gene TRBJ2-1; D is possibly TRBD2 (6 bases). The CDR3 spans 13 residues. CDR1 and CDR2 from the germline V gene are DFQATT and SNEGSKA (reference sequence). V dropped 2 bases and J dropped 5 bases, with 10 bases sitting between them. The CDR3 spells CSARRSGHNEQFF. The DNA for the CDR3 is TGCAGTGCTAGAAGGAGCGGGCACAATGAGCAGTTCTTC.

On this clonotype itself: The junction departs from germline at one end; a sequencing error may be responsible. CDR3 DNA sequence: TGCAGTGCTAGAGATGGGACTAGCGGGTTTCAAGAGACCCGGTACTTC. Protein: CSARDGTSGFQETRYF. This chain uses TRBV20-1 with TRBJ2-5; 12 bases agree with TRBD2. CDR3 length equals 16 residues. Germline-derived CDR1 and CDR2 are DFQATT and SNEGSKA (reference sequence).

The J gene is TRBJ2-7, the V gene TRBV20-1, with 10 positions matching TRBD2. Judging by the DNA end, TRBJ2-4 fits better; the J call may be wrong. CDR1 DFQATT and CDR2 SNEGSKA come from the germline V gene (reference sequence). The CDR3 spans 13 residues. The CDR3 reads CSASSGGVDIQYF. The CDR3 coding sequence is TGCAGTGCTTCTAGCGGGGGTGTAGACATTCAGTACTTC.

The chain joins TRBV6-5 to TRBJ2-7; possible D gene TRBD1, 6 bases. The better agreement between TRBJ2-1 and the DNA end casts doubt on the J call. Germline lookup yields CDR1 MNHEY and CDR2 SVGAGI. CDR3 size: 14 residues. CDR3 loop: CASSSTGSSYEQFF. The DNA for the CDR3 is TGTGCCAGCAGTTCTACAGGGAGCTCCTACGAGCAGTTCTTC.

This clonotype was detected once. A read error may account for a junction end that differs from germline. The rearrangement links TRBV7-7 to TRBJ2-1; D gene unclear. This CDR3 has 14 amino acids. Germline loops: CDR1 SSHAT, CDR2 FNYEAQ (reference sequence). The CDR3, as DNA: TGTGCTAGCAGCTTGTCGCAGTCTACAAATGAGCAGTTCTTC. It translates to CASSLSQSTNEQFF.

The chain is built from TRBV7-3 and TRBJ2-1; TRBD2 matches 8 bases. With V trimmed by 2 bases and J by 3 bases, 6 bases remained unmatched. In germline, CDR1 is SGHTA, CDR2 FQGTGA. There are 16 residues in the CDR3. CDR3 amino acids: CASSLLPSGHYNEQFF. The CDR3 DNA is TGTGCCAGCAGCTTACTCCCTAGCGGGCACTACAATGAGCAGTTCTTC.

The chain uses TRBV12-3 or TRBV12-4 and TRBJ1-5; D is ambiguous. This CDR3 is 15 amino acids long. The V and J ends lost 1 base and 0 bases respectively, with 7 bases between them. The CDR3 coding sequence is TGTGCCAGCAGTTTAGATCCTTATAGCAATCAGCCCCAGCATTTT. It codes for CASSLDPYSNQPQHF.

The chain is built from TRBV6-2 or TRBV6-3 and TRBJ2-4; a weak D match, TRBD2 (5 bases). The tail of the sequence fits TRBJ2-7 better, so the J call may be wrong. Germline loops: CDR1 MNHEY, CDR2 SVGEGT. CDR3 length: 14 amino acids. The CDR3 DNA follows: TGTGCCAGCACCCAACAACTAGGGAACTACGAGCAGTACTTC. Translating gives CASTQQLGNYEQYF.

This rearrangement joins TRBV5-6 to TRBJ2-7, with 11 bases that match TRBD2. J lost 7 bases, V lost 4 bases, and 10 bases had no gene match. The CDR3 consists of 15 residues. CDR1 is SGHDT, CDR2 YYEEEE, per germline. CDR3 in DNA: TGTGCCAGCAGCCTAATCGTAGCGGGGGGGGATGAGCAGTACTTC. Translation: CASSLIVAGGDEQYF.

The CDR3 here is CSPEPGQGGETQYF. Written as DNA, the CDR3 is TGCAGCCCTGAGCCGGGACAGGGGGGGGAGACCCAGTACTTC. This rearrangement joins TRBV20-1 to TRBJ2-5, with 11 bases lining up with TRBD1. The germline CDR1 and CDR2 sequences are DFQATT and SNEGSKA (reference sequence). This CDR3 contains 14 residues.

The CDR3 DNA sequence: TGTGCCAGCAGCCCCACAATAGACGAGCAGTACTTC. Its protein product is CASSPTIDEQYF. The gene calls are TRBV28 and TRBJ2-4, with D unresolved. The assigned J gene may be wrong: the sequence end matches TRBJ2-7 better. In germline, CDR1 is MDHEN, CDR2 SYDVKM. The CDR3 extends over 12 amino acids.

The V call is TRBV7-9, the J call TRBJ2-5; 10 nucleotides align to TRBD2. Unmatched junction bases numbered 8, after V lost 0 bases and J lost 1 base. This CDR3 has 18 amino acids. Germline V lookup: CDR1 SEHNR, CDR2 FQNEAQ (reference sequence). The CDR3 is CASSLALLAGDPQETQYF. In DNA, the CDR3 is TGTGCCAGCAGCTTAGCGCTCCTAGCGGGGGACCCCCAAGAGACCCAGTACTTC.

This clonotype came up a few times. The chain joins TRBV20-1 to TRBJ1-4, with 7 bases identical to TRBD1. The V and J ends lost 2 bases and 1 base, in that order; junction bases with no gene match: 4. This CDR3 region has 15 residues. Germline lookup yields CDR1 DFQATT and CDR2 SNEGSKA (reference sequence). The CDR3 region has the DNA TGCAGTGCTAGACTGAACAGGGGAACTAATGAAAAACTGTTTTTT. Translated: CSARLNRGTNEKLFF.

This clonotype occurred a few times. This rearrangement joins TRBV29-1 to TRBJ1-1, with D possibly TRBD1 on 5 matching bases. CDR3 length: 13 residues. Germline assignment: CDR1 SQVTM and CDR2 ANQGSEA. Trimming cost V 7 bases and J 1 base, with 13 bases left between them. The CDR3 spells CSAEITGNTEAFF. As DNA, the CDR3 is TGCAGCGCCGAGATTACAGGGAACACTGAAGCTTTCTTT.

CDR3 sequence (DNA): TGTGCCAGTAGTCCCAGTCAGGGCAGAACCTACGAGCAGTACTTC. Protein sequence: CASSPSQGRTYEQYF. The chain uses TRBV19 and TRBJ2-5; D might be TRBD1 (5 bases). Gene TRBJ2-7 matches the end of the DNA better, so the J call may be wrong. This CDR3 spans 15 amino acids. Germline lookup yields CDR1 LNHDA and CDR2 SQIVND (reference sequence).

This chain connects TRBV12-3 or TRBV12-4 to TRBJ2-5; 7 bases fit TRBD1. The end of the DNA aligns better with TRBJ2-7, so the J call may be wrong. This CDR3 spans 15 amino acids. The CDR3, as DNA: TGTGCCAGCAGTTTCATTGAGGGGGCGAACTACGAGCAGTACTTC. As protein: CASSFIEGANYEQYF.